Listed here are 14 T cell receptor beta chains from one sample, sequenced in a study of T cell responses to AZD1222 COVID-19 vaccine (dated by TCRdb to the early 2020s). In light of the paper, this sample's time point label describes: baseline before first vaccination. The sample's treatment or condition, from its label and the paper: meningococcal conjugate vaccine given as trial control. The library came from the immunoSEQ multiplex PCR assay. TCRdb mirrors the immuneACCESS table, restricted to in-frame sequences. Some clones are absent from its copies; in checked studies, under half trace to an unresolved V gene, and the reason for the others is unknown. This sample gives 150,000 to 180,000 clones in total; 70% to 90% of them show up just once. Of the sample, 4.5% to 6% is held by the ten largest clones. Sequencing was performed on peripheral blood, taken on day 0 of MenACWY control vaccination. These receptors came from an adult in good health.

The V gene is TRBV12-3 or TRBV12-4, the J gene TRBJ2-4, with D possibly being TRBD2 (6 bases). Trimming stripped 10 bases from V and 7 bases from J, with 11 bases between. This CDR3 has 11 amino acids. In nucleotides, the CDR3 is TGTGCCATTAGGGAGGTGAACATTCAGTACTTC. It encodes CAIREVNIQYF.

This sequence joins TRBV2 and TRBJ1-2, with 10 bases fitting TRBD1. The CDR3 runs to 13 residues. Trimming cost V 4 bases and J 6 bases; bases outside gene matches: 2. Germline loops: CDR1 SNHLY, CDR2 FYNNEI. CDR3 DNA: TGTGCCAGCAGTGGACAGGGGGCTGATGGCTACACCTTC. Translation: CASSGQGADGYTF.

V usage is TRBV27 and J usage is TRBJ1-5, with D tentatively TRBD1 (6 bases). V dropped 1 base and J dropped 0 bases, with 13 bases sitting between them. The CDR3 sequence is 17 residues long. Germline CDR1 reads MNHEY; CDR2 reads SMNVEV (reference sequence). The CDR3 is CASSLFGRGYSNQPQHF. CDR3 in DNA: TGTGCCAGCAGTTTATTCGGCAGGGGCTATAGCAATCAGCCCCAGCATTTT.

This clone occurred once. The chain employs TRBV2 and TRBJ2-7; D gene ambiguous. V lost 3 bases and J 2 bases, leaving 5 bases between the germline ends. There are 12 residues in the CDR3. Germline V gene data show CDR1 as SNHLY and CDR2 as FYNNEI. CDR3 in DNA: TGTGCCAGCAGTGAGGGGACCTACGAGCAGTACTTC. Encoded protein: CASSEGTYEQYF.

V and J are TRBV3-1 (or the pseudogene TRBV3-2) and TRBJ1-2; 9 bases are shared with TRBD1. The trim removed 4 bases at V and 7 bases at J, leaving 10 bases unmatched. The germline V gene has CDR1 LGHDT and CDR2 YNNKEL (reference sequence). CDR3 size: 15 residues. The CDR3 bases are TGTGCCAGCAGCCCGAGGGGACAGGGTCTCAGTGGCTACACCTTC. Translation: CASSPRGQGLSGYTF.

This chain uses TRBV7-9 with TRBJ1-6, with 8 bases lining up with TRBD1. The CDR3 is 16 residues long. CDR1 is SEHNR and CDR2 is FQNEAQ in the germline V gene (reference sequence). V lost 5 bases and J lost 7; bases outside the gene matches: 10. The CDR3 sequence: CASSPGQGFGNSPLHF. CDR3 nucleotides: TGTGCCAGCAGCCCCGGACAGGGTTTTGGGAATTCACCCCTCCACTTT.

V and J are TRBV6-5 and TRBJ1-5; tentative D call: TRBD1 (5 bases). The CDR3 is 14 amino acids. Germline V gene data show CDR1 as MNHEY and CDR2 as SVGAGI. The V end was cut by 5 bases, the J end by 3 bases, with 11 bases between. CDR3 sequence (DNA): TGTGCCAGCAGTCCTACGACAGTCAATCAGCCCCAGCATTTT. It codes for CASSPTTVNQPQHF.

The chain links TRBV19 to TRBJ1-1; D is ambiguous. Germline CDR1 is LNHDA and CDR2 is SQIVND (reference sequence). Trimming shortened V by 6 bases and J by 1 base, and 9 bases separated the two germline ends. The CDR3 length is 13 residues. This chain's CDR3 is CASRPRGNTEAFF. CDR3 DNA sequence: TGTGCCAGTAGGCCCCGGGGGAACACTGAAGCTTTCTTT.

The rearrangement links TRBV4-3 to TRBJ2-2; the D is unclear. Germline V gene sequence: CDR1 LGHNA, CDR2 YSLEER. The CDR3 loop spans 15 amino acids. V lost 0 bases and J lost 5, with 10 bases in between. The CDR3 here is CASSQEVWLTGELFF. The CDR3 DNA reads TGCGCCAGCAGCCAAGAAGTCTGGTTGACCGGGGAGCTGTTTTTT.

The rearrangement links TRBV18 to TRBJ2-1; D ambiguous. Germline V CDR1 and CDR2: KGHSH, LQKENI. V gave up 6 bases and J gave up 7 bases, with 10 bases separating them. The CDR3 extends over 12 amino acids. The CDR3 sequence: CASSTFGNEQFF. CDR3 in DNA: TGTGCCAGCTCTACATTCGGGAATGAGCAGTTCTTC.

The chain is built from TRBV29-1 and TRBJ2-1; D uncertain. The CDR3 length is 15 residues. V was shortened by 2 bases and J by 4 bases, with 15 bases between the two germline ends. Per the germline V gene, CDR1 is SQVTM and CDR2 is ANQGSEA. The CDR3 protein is CSVEYGRKNYNEQFF. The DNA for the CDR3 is TGCAGCGTTGAATACGGGCGGAAAAATTACAATGAGCAGTTCTTC.

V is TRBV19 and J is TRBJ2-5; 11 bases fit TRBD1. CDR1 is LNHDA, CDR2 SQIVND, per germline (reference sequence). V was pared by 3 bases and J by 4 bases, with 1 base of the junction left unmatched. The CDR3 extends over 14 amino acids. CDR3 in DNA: TGTGCCAGTAGTATGGGGACAGGGGGAGAGACCCAGTACTTC. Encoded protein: CASSMGTGGETQYF.

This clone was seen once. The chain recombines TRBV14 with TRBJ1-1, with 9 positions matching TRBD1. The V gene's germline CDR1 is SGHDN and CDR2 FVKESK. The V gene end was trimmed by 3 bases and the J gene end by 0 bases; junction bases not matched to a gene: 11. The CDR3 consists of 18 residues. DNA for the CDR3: TGTGCCAGCAGCCAGCCGGGACAGGGAAGTCGCTTGAACACTGAAGCTTTCTTT. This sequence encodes CASSQPGQGSRLNTEAFF.

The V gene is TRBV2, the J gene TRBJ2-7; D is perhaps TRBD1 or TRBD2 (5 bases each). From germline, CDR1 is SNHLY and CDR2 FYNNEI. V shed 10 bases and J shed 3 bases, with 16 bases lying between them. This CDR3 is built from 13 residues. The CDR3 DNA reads TGTGCCACCCAGGGAGTGGGCCACTACGAGCAGTACGTC. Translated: CATQGVGHYEQYV.